The rows below give T cell receptor beta chains drawn from one sample of a study of cytomegalovirus exposure and HLA in healthy donors. Data came from immunoSEQ multiplex PCR; TCRdb stores just in-frame clones and leaves some out. The sample consists of 90,000 to 150,000 clones, about 84% of them appearing once. The sample taken for sequencing was PBMCs. The receptors come from a woman younger than 45 in good health and CMV-seronegative. Both conserved end residues are part of each CDR3. D genes are given only for firm matches. Clone size is stated in some rows and not others, as once, few, many or a class when expanded.

clone_size	d_call	v_call	j_call	cdr3_nt	cdr3_aa
-	TRBD2	TRBV19	TRBJ2-3	TGTGCCAGTAGTATAGGCCGTCTAGCGGGGGGGGATACGCAGTATTTT	CASSIGRLAGGDTQYF
-	TRBD2	TRBV9	TRBJ2-1	TGTGCCAGCAGCGTAGATATTTCGGCTAGCGGGGAGCAGTTCTTC	CASSVDISASGEQFF
-	-	TRBV4-1	TRBJ1-5	TGCGCCAGCAGCCCGTCGGTCAGGGGATATAGCAATCAGCCCCAGCATTTT	CASSPSVRGYSNQPQHF
-	TRBD2	TRBV5-1	TRBJ2-1	TGCGCCAGCAGCTTGGTGTCTAGCGGGGGTTTCTCCTACAATGAGCAGTTCTTC	CASSLVSSGGFSYNEQFF
-	-	TRBV1	TRBJ2-1	TGCACCAGCAGCCAAGGCCCTTCTCGGTTTTCCCACAATGAGCAGTTCTTC	CTSSQGPSRFSHNEQFF
-	-	TRBV5-5	TRBJ1-2	TGTGCCAGCAGCTTATCAGGGCAGGGCGCTAACTATGGCTACACCTTC	CASSLSGQGANYGYTF
-	-	TRBV2	TRBJ1-2	TGTGCCAGACGGGGGGGTGGCTACACCTTC	CARRGGGYTF
-	-	TRBV7-2	TRBJ2-1	TGTGCCAGCAGCCGAAATACGGGGATGGGGAATGAGCAGTTCTTC	CASSRNTGMGNEQFF
-	TRBD2	TRBV18	TRBJ2-5	TGTGCCAGCTCACGGACTAGCGGGGAACAAGAGACCCAGTACTTC	CASSRTSGEQETQYF
-	TRBD2	TRBV6-5	TRBJ2-5	TGTGCCAGCAGTTTGGTAGCGGGGGCCCCAGGGACCCAGTACTTC	CASSLVAGAPGTQYF
-	TRBD1	TRBV10-3	TRBJ1-3	TGTGCCATCAGCGAAACCAGGGGGCTTACTGGAAACACCATATATTTT	CAISETRGLTGNTIYF
-	-	TRBV5-1	TRBJ1-2	TGCGCCAGCAGCTTGGGAGCAGGGCTGGACTATGGCTACACCTTC	CASSLGAGLDYGYTF
-	-	TRBV4-3	TRBJ2-3	TGCGCCAGCAGCCAAGATTTCAGCGAGACAGATACGCAGTATTTT	CASSQDFSETDTQYF
-	-	TRBV7-9	TRBJ1-1	TGTGCCAGCAGCTTGGGGGCCGGCACTGAAGCTTTCTTT	CASSLGAGTEAFF
-	-	TRBV13	TRBJ1-1	TGTGCCAGCACTATAAATTTCCGTGGGGCAGCACAGAACACTGAAGCTTTCTTT	CASTINFRGAAQNTEAFF
many	-	TRBV29-1	TRBJ1-2	TGCAGCGCCACGGACAGTCTTAACTATGGCTACACCTTC	CSATDSLNYGYTF
-	-	TRBV9	TRBJ1-1	TGTGCCAGCAGCATTTCGCGGAACACTGAAGCTTTCTTT	CASSISRNTEAFF
-	-	TRBV6-6	TRBJ1-5	TGTGCCAGCAGACCACAACGCTATCAGCCCCAGCATTTT	CASRPQRYQPQHF
-	TRBD1	TRBV4-3	TRBJ1-2	TGCGCCAGCAGCCATAACCGGGACAGGCGCTATGGCTACACCTTC	CASSHNRDRRYGYTF
few	-	TRBV7-2	TRBJ2-7	TGTGCCAGCAGCTTAGCAGCTCAACTCTACGAGCAGTACTTC	CASSLAAQLYEQYF
-	-	TRBV7-2	TRBJ1-4	TGTGCCAGCAGCCCCTCAACTAATGAAAAACTGTTTTTT	CASSPSTNEKLFF